This paragraph covers one T cell receptor (beta chain) sequence. Its matching antigen is unknown. Germline assignment: CDR1 MNHNS and CDR2 SASEGT. The V gene end was trimmed by 7 bases and the J gene end by 7 bases; junction bases not matched to a gene: 11. The CDR3 is 14 residues long. This sample stems from a study of cytomegalovirus exposure and HLA in healthy donors. Study-wide points: V- and J-gene trimming of TCR beta was linked (in a later analysis) to a missense DCLRE1C variant.

Vbeta (60) and Jbeta (13) primers were used in the PCR. Method: immunoSEQ multiplex PCR; TCRdb's copy keeps in-frame clones and lacks some. The sample carries some 100,000 clones, 74% recorded once. Sequences were obtained from PBMCs. This receptor was obtained from a human donor in good health. The genes are TRBV6-1 and TRBJ1-2; TRBD1 matches 8 bases. The CDR3 spells CASTRVQGAIGYTF. As DNA, the CDR3 is TGTGCCAGCACTCGGGTCCAGGGGGCGATTGGCTACACCTTC.